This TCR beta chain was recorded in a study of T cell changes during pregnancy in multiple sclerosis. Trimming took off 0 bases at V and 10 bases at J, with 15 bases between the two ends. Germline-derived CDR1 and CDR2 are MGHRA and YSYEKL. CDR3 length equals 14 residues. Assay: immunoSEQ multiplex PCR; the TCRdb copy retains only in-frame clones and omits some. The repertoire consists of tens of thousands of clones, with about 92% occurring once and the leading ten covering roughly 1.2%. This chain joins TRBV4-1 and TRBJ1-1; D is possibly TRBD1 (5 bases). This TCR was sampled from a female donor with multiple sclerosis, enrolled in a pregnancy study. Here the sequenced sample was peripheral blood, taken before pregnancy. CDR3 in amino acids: CASSQEWLLGGAFF. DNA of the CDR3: TGCGCCAGCAGCCAAGAATGGCTTTTGGGGGGAGCTTTCTTT.